The next 18 T cell receptor beta chains were all read from a single sample in a study of T cell repertoires in cytomegalovirus infection. TCRdb analysed the reads with MiXCR anew, one entry per CDR3 protein. The sample yields under 200,000 distinct CDR3 sequences, about a tenth seen once. Sequenced input: PBMCs. The receptor set was obtained from a human donor in good health (CMV status not recorded). Some clones in this sample may be carry-over from other donors' samples.

This clonotype has a handful of counts. The genes are TRBV6-2 or TRBV6-3 and TRBJ2-1; 9 positions agree with TRBD2. CDR3 size: 17 residues. Germline values: CDR1 MNHEY, CDR2 SVGEGT. V lost 0 bases and J lost 4; bases outside the gene matches: 7. CDR3 sequence: CASSYSKLAGFYNEQFF. The DNA of the CDR3 is TGTGCCAGCAGTTACTCGAAGCTAGCGGGATTTTACAATGAGCAGTTCTTC.

The chain carries TRBV6-6 and TRBJ2-2, with D hard to call. This CDR3 contains 11 residues. Germline-derived CDR1 and CDR2 are MNHNY and SVGAGI (reference sequence). The V gene lost 7 bases and the J gene lost 5 bases, with 5 bases spanning the gap. CDR3 loop: CASIETGELFF. DNA for the CDR3: TGTGCCAGCATCGAAACCGGGGAGCTGTTTTTT.

This clonotype was detected many times. This chain links TRBV27 with TRBJ2-5; 8 bases are shared with TRBD1. Trimming at V came to 0 bases and at J to 7 bases, leaving 7 bases not matched to a gene. CDR1 and CDR2 from the germline V gene are MNHEY and SMNVEV (reference sequence). The CDR3 covers 15 residues. The CDR3 DNA sequence: TGTGCCAGCAGTTTATCGGGACAGGTCGCCGGGACCCAGTACTTC. Encoded protein: CASSLSGQVAGTQYF.

This clonotype occurred many times. The chain couples TRBV7-2 to TRBJ1-5; D remains ambiguous. V was cut by 3 bases and J by 3 bases, with 6 bases left in between. The V gene's germline CDR1 is SGHTA and CDR2 FQGNSA. This CDR3 contains 13 residues. The CDR3 DNA follows: TGTGCCAGCAGCTTGCTTGTCAATCAGCCCCAGCATTTT. This gives the protein CASSLLVNQPQHF.

This clonotype was picked up a small number of times. CDR3 sequence reads: CSTATGRGGTYNEQFF. The CDR3 DNA reads TGCAGTACGGCGACTGGTCGCGGGGGGACCTACAATGAGCAGTTCTTC. This chain joins TRBV20-1 and TRBJ2-1; 8 bases agree with TRBD2. CDR1 is DFQATT and CDR2 is SNEGSKA in the germline V gene (reference sequence). The CDR3 contains 16 residues. V shed 8 bases and J 2 bases; nucleotides not matched to a gene: 14.

The rearrangement links TRBV6-2 or TRBV6-3 to TRBJ2-7; D remains ambiguous. Germline V lookup: CDR1 MNHEY, CDR2 SVGEGT. The length of the CDR3 is 12 residues. The ends were cut back, 2 bases at V and 6 bases at J, with 8 bases in the middle. The CDR3 region is CASSYAMGEQYF. The CDR3 bases are TGTGCCAGCAGTTACGCCATGGGCGAGCAGTACTTC.

This clonotype has at least ten counts. The chain employs TRBV7-2 and TRBJ2-3; 12 bases line up with TRBD2. The CDR3 extends over 16 amino acids. Looked up from germline, CDR1 is SGHTA and CDR2 is FQGNSA. The V gene end was trimmed by 1 base and the J gene end by 7 bases; junction bases not matched to a gene: 6. CDR3 loop: CASSLVLAGGLNTQYF. CDR3 nucleotides: TGTGCCAGCAGCTTAGTTCTAGCGGGGGGGCTTAATACGCAGTATTTT.

V and J are TRBV7-9 and TRBJ2-5; 10 nucleotides match TRBD2. The V gene end was trimmed by 8 bases and the J gene end by 3 bases; junction bases not matched to a gene: 6. The CDR3 covers 14 residues. Per the germline V gene, CDR1 is SEHNR and CDR2 is FQNEAQ (reference sequence). The CDR3 nucleotides are TGTGCCAGCGGAAGCCTAGCGGGAGAAGAGACCCAGTACTTC. Its protein is CASGSLAGEETQYF.

This clonotype was seen repeatedly, ten times or more. The gene calls are TRBV14 and TRBJ1-1, with TRBD1 as a possible D gene (5 bases). CDR3 size: 17 residues. From germline, CDR1 is SGHDN and CDR2 FVKESK. Trimming cost V 4 bases and J 1 base, with 19 bases left between them. The DNA of the CDR3 is TGTGCCAGCAGCCCCGGTGGCAGGGCAGTCGGGAACACTGAAGCTTTCTTT. It encodes CASSPGGRAVGNTEAFF.

This clonotype was seen more than once but under ten times. CDR3 coding DNA: TGTGCCACCGCTAACACCGGGGAGCTGTTTTTT. Encoded protein: CATANTGELFF. This rearrangement joins TRBV6-5 to TRBJ2-2; D is unclear. The CDR3 has 11 residues. Germline lookup yields CDR1 MNHEY and CDR2 SVGAGI. V lost 10 bases and J 2 bases, leaving 5 bases between the germline ends.

This clonotype came up a few times. This chain links TRBV28 with TRBJ1-2; 8 bases are shared with TRBD1. The germline CDR1 and CDR2 sequences are MDHEN and SYDVKM. The CDR3 consists of 14 residues. Germline trimming cut 6 bases from V and 0 bases from J; bases unmatched to any gene: 3. DNA for the CDR3: TGTGCCAGCAGGAGGGGACAGGCTAACTATGGCTACACCTTC. It is translated as CASRRGQANYGYTF.

This clonotype was found many times. CDR3 coding DNA: TGTGCCAGCAGCTCGTATGGCAGGGATCAGCAGTTCTTC. Amino acid sequence: CASSSYGRDQQFF. V usage is TRBV7-2 and J usage is TRBJ2-1, with D perhaps TRBD1 (5 bases). Germline CDR1 is SGHTA and CDR2 is FQGNSA. The CDR3 is 13 residues long. The V and J ends lost 4 bases and 11 bases respectively, with 15 bases between them.

This clonotype was picked up many times. The rearrangement joins TRBV7-9 to TRBJ2-7; 8 bases are shared with TRBD2. CDR1 and CDR2 from the germline V gene are SEHNR and FQNEAQ (reference sequence). This CDR3 contains 15 residues. Unmatched junction bases numbered 2, after V lost 1 base and J lost 0 bases. DNA of the CDR3: TGTGCCAGCAGCTTAGTAGCGGGGCACTCCTACGAGCAGTACTTC. Encoded protein: CASSLVAGHSYEQYF.

The rearrangement uses TRBV19 and TRBJ2-3; no clear D gene. Trimming removed 7 bases from V and 2 bases from J, with 4 bases in between. The CDR3 has 11 residues. Germline loops: CDR1 LNHDA, CDR2 SQIVND (reference sequence). As DNA, the CDR3 is TGTGCCAGTACCAACACAGATACGCAGTATTTT. It codes for CASTNTDTQYF.

This clonotype appeared many times. J is TRBJ2-7 and V is TRBV7-2; no firm D call. CDR1 and CDR2 (germline): SGHTA, FQGNSA. Trimming stripped 0 bases from V and 6 bases from J, with 6 bases between. The CDR3 spans 12 residues. The CDR3 protein is CASSLASSEQYF. The CDR3 DNA is TGTGCCAGCAGCTTAGCCTCTAGCGAGCAGTACTTC.

The sample holds many counts of this clonotype. V usage is TRBV7-9 and J usage is TRBJ1-1; D gene unclear. CDR1 and CDR2 from the germline V gene are SEHNR and FQNEAQ (reference sequence). V was cut by 5 bases and J by 4 bases, with 8 bases left in between. There are 12 residues in the CDR3. CDR3 DNA: TGTGCCAGCAGCCAACGAACCACTGAAGCTTTCTTT. Its protein product is CASSQRTTEAFF.

This clonotype was found many times. The gene calls are TRBV7-9 and TRBJ2-3, with 9 bases identical to TRBD2. CDR3 length: 16 amino acids. V shed 7 bases and J 1 base; nucleotides not matched to a gene: 9. Germline assignment: CDR1 SEHNR and CDR2 FQNEAQ (reference sequence). This CDR3 reads CASTLGAGGGTDTQYF. The CDR3 DNA follows: TGTGCCAGCACCCTAGGAGCGGGAGGTGGCACAGATACGCAGTATTTT.

This rearrangement joins TRBV11-2 to TRBJ2-7, with a weak D call TRBD2 (5 bases). This CDR3 contains 16 residues. Trimming stripped 2 bases from V and 2 bases from J, with 16 bases between. From germline, CDR1 is SGHAT and CDR2 FQNNGV. DNA of the CDR3: TGTGCCAGCAGCTTAAATCCAGGAGGATTTGCCTACGAGCAGTACTTC. Translation gives CASSLNPGGFAYEQYF.